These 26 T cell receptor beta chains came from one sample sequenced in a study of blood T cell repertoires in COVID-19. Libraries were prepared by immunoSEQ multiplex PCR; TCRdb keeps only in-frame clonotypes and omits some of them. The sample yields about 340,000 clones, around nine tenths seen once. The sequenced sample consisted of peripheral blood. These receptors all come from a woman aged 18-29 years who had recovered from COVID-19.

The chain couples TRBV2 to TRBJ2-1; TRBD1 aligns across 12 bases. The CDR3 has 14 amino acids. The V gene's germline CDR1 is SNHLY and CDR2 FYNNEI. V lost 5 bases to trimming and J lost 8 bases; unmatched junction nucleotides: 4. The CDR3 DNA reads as TGTGCCAGCAGTCGGGACAGGGGGCAGGATGAGCAGTTCTTC. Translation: CASSRDRGQDEQFF.

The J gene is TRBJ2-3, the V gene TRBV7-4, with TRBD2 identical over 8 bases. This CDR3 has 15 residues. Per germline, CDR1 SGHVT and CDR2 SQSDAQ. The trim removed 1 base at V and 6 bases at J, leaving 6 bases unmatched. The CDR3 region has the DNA TGTGCCAGCAGCTTAGTCCGGGAGGGCCTGGATACGCAGTATTTT. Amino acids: CASSLVREGLDTQYF.

The DNA of the CDR3 is TGCGCCAGCAGCCCGTTAGGGTACGGGGGGAACACTGAAGCTTTCTTT. Amino acid sequence: CASSPLGYGGNTEAFF. The chain carries TRBV5-1 and TRBJ1-1; tentative D call: TRBD1 (5 bases). Germline-derived CDR1 and CDR2 are SGHRS and YFSETQ. Deletions cut 4 bases from V and 1 base from J, with 17 bases between. There are 16 residues in the CDR3.

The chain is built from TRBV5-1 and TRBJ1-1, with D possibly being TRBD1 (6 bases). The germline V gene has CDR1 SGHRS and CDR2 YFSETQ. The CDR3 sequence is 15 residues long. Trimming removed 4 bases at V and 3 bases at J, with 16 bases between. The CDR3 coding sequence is TGCGCCAGCAGCCCTCAAACAGGGAGGGACACTGAAGCTTTCTTT. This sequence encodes CASSPQTGRDTEAFF.

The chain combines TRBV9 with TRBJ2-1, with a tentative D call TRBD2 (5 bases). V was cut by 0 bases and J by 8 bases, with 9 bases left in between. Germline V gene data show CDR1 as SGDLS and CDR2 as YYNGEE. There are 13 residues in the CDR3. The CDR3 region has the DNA TGTGCCAGCAGCGTAGGGACTTTACATGAGCAGTTCTTC. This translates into CASSVGTLHEQFF.

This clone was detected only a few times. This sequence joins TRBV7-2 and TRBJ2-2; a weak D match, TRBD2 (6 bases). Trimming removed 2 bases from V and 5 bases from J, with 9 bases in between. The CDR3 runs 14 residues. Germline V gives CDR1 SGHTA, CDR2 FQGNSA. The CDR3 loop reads CASSLHGGTGELFF. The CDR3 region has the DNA TGTGCCAGCAGCTTACATGGGGGGACCGGGGAGCTGTTTTTT.

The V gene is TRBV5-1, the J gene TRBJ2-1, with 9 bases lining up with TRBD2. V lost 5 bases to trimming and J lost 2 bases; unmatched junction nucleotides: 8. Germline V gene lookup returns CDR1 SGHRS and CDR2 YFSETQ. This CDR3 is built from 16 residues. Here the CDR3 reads CASREVAGAAYNEQFF. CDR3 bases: TGCGCCAGCAGGGAAGTAGCGGGAGCCGCCTACAATGAGCAGTTCTTC.

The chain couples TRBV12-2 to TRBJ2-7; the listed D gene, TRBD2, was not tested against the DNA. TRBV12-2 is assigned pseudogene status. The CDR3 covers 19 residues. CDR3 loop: CASRLDRSGGMSSSYEQYV. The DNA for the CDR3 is TGTGCAAGTCGCTTAGATCGGTCGGGGGGGATGTCGAGCTCCTACGAGCAGTACGTC.

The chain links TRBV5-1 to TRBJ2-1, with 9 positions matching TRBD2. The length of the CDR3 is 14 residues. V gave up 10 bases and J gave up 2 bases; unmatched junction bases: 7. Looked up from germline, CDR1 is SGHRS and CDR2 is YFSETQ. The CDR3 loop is CAYSGRGPYNEQFF. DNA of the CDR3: TGCGCCTATAGCGGGAGAGGTCCCTACAATGAGCAGTTCTTC.

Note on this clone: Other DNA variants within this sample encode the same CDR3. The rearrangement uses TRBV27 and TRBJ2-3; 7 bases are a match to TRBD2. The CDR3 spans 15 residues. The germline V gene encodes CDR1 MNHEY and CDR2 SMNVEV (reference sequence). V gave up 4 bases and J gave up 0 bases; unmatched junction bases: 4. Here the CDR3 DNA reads TGTGCCAGCAGTTCGCTAGCGGCGAGCACAGATACGCAGTATTTT. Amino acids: CASSSLAASTDTQYF.

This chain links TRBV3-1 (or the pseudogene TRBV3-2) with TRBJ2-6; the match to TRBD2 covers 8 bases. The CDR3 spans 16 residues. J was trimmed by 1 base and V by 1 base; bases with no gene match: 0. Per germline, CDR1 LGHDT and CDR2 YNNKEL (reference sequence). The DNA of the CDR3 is TGTGCCAGCAGCCAAGCTAGCGGGTCTGGGGCCAACGTCCTGACTTTC. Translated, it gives CASSQASGSGANVLTF.

CDR3 nucleotide sequence: TGTGCCAGCAGTGAAAGAGGGATTCGCGACTACGAGCAGTACGTC. Translating gives CASSERGIRDYEQYV. This chain connects TRBV6-1 to TRBJ2-7, with a possible D match to TRBD2 (5 bases). From germline, CDR1 is MNHNS and CDR2 SASEGT. The CDR3 consists of 15 residues. V gave up 2 bases and J gave up 3 bases, with 14 bases separating them.

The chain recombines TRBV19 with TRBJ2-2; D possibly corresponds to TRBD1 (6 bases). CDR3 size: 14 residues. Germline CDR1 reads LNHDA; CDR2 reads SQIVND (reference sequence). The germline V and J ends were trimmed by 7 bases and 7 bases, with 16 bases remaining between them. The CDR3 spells CASMVLQGSGELFF. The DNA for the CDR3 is TGTGCCAGTATGGTGTTGCAGGGGAGCGGGGAGCTGTTTTTT. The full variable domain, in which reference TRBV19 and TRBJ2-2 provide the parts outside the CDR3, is DGGITQSPKYLFRKEGQNVTLSCEQNLNHDAMYWYRQDPGQGLRLIYYSQIVNDFQKGDIAEGYSVSREKKESFPLTVTSAQKNPTAFYLCASMVLQGSGELFFGEGSRLTVL.

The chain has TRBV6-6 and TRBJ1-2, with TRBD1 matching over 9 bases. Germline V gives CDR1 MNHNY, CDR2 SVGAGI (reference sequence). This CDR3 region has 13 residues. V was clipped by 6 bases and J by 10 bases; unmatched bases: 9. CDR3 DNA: TGTGCCAGCAGCCAGCCGGGACAGGGTATCTACACCTTC. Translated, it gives CASSQPGQGIYTF.

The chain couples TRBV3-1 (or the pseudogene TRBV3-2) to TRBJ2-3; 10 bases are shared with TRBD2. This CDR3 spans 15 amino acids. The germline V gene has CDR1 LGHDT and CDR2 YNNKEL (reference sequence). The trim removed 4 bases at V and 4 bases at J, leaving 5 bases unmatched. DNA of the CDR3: TGTGCCAGCAGCCCTCTAGCGGGAGCAGCAGATACGCAGTATTTT. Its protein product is CASSPLAGAADTQYF.

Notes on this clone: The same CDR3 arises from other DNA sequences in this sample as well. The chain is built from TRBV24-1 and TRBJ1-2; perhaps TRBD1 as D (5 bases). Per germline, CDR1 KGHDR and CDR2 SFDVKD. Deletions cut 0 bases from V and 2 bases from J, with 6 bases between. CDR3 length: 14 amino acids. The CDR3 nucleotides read TGTGCCACCAGTGATTTGTCAGGGAACTATGGCTACACCTTC. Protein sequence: CATSDLSGNYGYTF.

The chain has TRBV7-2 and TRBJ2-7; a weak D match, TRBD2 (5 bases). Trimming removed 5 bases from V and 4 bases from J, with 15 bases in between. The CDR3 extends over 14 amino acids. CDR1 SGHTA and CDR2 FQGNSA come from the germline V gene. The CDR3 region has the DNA TGTGCCAGCAGCCCCGGGATCGCATTTTACGAGCAGTACGTC. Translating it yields CASSPGIAFYEQYV.

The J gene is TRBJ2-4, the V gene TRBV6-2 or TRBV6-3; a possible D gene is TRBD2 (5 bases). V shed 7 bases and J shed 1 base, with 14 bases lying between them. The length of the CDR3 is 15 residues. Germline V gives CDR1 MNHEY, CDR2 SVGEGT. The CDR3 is CASTPEGMAKNIQYF. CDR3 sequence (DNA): TGTGCCAGCACCCCAGAGGGCATGGCCAAAAACATTCAGTACTTC.

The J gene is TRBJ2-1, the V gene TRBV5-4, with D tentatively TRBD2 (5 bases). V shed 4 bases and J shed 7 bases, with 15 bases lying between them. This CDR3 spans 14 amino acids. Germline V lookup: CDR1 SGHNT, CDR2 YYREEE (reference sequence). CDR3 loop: CASSQLDAGNEQFF. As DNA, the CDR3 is TGTGCCAGCAGCCAACTAGACGCTGGGAATGAGCAGTTCTTC.

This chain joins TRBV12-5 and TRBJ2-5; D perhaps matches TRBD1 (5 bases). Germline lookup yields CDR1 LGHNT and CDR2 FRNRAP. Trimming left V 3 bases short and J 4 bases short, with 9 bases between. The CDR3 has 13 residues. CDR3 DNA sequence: TGTGCTAGTGGTTTAGGGGTATTAGAGACCCAGTACTTC. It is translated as CASGLGVLETQYF. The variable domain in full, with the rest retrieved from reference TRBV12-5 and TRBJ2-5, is DARVTQTPRHKVTEMGQEVTMRCQPILGHNTVFWYRQTMMQGLELLAYFRNRAPLDDSGMPKDRFSAEMPDATLATLKIQPSEPRDSAVYFCASGLGVLETQYFGPGTRLLVL.

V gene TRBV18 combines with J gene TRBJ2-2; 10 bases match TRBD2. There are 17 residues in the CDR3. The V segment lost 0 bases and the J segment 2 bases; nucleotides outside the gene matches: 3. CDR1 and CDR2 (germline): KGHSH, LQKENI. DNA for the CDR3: TGTGCCAGCTCACCACCGGTAGCGGGAGGAAACACCGGGGAGCTGTTTTTT. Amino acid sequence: CASSPPVAGGNTGELFF.

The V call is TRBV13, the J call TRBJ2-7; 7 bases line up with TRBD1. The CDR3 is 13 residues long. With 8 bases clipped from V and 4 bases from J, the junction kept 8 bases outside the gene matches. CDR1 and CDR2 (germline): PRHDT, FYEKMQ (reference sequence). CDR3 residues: CASSRGQSYEQYV. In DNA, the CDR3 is TGTGCCAGCTCCCGGGGACAGTCATACGAGCAGTACGTC.

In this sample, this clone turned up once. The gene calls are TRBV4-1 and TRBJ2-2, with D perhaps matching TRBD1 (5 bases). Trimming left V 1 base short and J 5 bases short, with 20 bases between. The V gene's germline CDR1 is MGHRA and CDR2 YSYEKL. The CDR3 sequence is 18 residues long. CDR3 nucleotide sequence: TGCGCCAGCAGCCAAGCCCTGATGACAGCGTTGTGGACCGGGGAGCTGTTTTTT. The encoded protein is CASSQALMTALWTGELFF.

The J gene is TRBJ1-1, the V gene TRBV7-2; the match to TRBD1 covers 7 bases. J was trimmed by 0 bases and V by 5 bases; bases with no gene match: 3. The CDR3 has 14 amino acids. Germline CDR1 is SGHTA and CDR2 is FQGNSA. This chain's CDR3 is CASSRGQLNTEAFF. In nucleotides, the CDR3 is TGTGCCAGCAGCCGGGGACAGTTGAACACTGAAGCTTTCTTT. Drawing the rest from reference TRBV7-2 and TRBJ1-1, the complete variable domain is GAGVSQSPSNKVTEKGKDVELRCDPISGHTALYWYRQSLGQGLEFLIYFQGNSAPDKSGLPSDRFSAERTGGSVSTLTIQRTQQEDSAVYLCASSRGQLNTEAFFGQGTRLTVV.

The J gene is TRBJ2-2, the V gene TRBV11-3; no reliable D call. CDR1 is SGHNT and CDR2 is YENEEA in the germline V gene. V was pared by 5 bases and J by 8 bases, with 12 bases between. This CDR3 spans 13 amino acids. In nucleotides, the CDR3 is TGTGCCAGCAGCCCTCTGGCGGCGGGGGAGCTGTTTTTT. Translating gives CASSPLAAGELFF.

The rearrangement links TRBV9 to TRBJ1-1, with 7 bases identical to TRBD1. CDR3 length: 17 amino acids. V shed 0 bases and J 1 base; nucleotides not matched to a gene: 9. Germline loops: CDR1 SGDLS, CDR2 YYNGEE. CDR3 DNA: TGTGCCAGCAGCGTAGGAGCAGGGGGAACGGGGAACACTGAAGCTTTCTTT. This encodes CASSVGAGGTGNTEAFF.